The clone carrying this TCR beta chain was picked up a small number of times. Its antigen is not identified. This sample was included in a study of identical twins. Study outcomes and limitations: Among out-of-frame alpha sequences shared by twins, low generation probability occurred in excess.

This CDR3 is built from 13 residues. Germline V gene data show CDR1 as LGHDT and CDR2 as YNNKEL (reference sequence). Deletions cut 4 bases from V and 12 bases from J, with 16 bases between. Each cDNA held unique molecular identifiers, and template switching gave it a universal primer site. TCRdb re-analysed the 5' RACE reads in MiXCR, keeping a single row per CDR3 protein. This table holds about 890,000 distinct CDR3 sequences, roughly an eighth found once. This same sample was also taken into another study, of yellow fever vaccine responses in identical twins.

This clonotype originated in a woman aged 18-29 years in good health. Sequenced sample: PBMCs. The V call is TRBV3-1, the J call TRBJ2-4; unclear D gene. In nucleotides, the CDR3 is TGTGCCAGCAGCCTTCTCGACATTGCTCCTCAGTACTTC. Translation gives CASSLLDIAPQYF.